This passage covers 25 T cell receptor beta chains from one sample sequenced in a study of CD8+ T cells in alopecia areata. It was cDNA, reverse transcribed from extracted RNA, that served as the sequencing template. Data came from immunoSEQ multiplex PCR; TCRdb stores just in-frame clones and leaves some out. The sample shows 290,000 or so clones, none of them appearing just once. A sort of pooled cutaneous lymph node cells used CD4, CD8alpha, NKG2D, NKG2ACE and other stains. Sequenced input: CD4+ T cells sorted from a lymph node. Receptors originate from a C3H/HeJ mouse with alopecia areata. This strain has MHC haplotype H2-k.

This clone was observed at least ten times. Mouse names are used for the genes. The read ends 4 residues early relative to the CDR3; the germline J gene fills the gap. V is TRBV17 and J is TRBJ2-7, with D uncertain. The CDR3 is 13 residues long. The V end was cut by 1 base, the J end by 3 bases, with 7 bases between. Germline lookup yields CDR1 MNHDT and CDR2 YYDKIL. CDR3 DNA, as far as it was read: TGTGCTAGCAGTAGAGCGCCAGGCTAT. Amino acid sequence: CASSRAPGY. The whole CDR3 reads CASSRAPGYEQYF.

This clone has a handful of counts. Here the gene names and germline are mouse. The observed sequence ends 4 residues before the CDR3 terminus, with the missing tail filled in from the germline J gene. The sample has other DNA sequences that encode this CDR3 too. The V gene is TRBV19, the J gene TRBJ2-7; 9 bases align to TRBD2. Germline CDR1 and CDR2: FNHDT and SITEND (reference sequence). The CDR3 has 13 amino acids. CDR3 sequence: CASSPRTGDEQYF. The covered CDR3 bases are TGTGCCAGCAGTCCAAGGACTGGGGAT.

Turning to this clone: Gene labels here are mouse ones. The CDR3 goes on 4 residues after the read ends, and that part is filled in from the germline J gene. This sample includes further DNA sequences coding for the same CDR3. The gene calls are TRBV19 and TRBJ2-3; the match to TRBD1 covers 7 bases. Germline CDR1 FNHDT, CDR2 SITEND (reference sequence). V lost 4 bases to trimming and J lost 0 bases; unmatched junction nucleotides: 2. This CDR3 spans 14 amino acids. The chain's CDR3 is CASSSGQSAETLYF. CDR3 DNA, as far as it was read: TGTGCCAGCAGTTCGGGACAGAGTGCAGAA.

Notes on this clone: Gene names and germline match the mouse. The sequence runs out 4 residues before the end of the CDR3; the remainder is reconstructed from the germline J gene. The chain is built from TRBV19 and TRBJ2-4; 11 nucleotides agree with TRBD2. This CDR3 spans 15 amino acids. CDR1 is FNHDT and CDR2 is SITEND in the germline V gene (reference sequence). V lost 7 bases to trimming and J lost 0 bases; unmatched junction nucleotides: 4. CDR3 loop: CASRDWGKSQNTLYF. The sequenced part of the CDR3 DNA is TGTGCCAGCCGGGACTGGGGGAAGAGTCAAAAC.

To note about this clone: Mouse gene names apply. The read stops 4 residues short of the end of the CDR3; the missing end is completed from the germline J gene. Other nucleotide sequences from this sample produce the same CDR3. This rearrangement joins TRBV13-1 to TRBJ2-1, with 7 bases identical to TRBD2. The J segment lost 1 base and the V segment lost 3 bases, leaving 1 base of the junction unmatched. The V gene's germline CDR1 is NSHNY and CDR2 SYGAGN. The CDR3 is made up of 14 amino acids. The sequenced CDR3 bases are TGTGCCAGCAGTGCGGGGGGGAACTATGCT. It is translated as CASSAGGNYA. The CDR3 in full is CASSAGGNYAEQFF.

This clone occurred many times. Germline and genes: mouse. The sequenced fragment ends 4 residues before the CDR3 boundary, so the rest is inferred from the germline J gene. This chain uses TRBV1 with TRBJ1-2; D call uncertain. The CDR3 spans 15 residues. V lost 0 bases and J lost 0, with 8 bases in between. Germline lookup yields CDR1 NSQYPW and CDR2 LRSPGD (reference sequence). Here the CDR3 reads CTCSADQNANSDYTF. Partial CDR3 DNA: TGCACCTGCAGTGCAGATCAGAATGCAAACTCC.

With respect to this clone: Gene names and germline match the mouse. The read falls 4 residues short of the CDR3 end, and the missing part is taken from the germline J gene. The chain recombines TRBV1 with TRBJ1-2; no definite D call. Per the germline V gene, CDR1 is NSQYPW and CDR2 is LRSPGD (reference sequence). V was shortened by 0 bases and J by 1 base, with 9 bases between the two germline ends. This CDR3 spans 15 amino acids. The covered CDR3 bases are TGCACCTGCAGTGCAGATAAGGTCCTAAACTCC. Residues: CTCSADKVLNS. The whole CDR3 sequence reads CTCSADKVLNSDYTF.

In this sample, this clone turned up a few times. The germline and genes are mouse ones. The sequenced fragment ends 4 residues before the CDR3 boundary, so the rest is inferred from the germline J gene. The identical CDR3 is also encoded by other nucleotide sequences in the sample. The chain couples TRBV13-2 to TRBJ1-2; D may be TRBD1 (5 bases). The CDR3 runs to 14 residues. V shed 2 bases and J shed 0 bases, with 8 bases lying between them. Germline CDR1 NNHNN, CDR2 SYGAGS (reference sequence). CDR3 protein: CASGEPTANSDYTF. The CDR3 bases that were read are TGTGCCAGCGGTGAACCGACAGCAAACTCC.

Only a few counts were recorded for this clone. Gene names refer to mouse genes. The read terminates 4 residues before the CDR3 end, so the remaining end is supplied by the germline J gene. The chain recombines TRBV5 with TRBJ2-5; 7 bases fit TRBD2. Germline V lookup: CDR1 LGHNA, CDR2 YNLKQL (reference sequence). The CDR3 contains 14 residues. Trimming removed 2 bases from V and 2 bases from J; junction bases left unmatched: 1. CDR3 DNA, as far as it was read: TGTGCCAGCAGCCAACTGGGGGTCCAAGAC. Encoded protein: CASSQLGVQD. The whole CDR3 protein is CASSQLGVQDTQYF.

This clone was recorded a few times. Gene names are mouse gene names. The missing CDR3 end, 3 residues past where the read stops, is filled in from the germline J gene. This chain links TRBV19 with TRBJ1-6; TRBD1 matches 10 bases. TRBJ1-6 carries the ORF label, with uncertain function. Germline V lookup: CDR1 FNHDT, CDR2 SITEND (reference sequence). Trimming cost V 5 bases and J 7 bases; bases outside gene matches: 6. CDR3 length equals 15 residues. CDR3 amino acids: CASRRQGAGNSPLYF. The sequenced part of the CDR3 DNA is TGTGCCAGCAGAAGACAGGGGGCGGGGAATTCGCCC.

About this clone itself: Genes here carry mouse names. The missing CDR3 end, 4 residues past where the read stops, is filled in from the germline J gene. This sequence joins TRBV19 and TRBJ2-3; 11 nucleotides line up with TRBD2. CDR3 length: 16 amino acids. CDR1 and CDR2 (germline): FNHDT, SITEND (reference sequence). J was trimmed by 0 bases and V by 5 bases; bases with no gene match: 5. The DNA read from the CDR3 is TGTGCCAGCAGCCGGACTGGGGGGTGGAGTGCAGAA. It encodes CASSRTGGWSAE. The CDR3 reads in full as CASSRTGGWSAETLYF.

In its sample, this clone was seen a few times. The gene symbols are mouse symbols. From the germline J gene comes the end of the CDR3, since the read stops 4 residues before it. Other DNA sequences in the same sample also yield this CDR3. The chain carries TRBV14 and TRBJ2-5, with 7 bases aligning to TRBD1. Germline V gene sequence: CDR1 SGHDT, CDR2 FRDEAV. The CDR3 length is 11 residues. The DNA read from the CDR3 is TGTGCCAGCAGGACAGGGGAC. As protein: CASRTGD. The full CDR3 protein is CASRTGDTQYF. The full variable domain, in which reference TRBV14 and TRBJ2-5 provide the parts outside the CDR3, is EAGVTQSPRYAVLQEGQAVSFWCDPISGHDTLYWYQQPRDQGPQLLVYFRDEAVIDNSQLPSDRFSAVRPKGTNSTLKIQSAKQGDTATYLCASRTGDTQYFGPGTRLLVL.

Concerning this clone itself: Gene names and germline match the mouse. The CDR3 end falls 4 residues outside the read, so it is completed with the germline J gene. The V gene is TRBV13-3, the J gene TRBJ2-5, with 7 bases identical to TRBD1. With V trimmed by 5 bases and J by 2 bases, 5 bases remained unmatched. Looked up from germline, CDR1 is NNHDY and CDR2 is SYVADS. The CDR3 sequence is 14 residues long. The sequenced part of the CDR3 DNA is TGTGCCAGCAGATCCCGGGACAGCCAAGAC. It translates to CASRSRDSQD. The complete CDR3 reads CASRSRDSQDTQYF. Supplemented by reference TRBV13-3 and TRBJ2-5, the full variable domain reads EAAVTQSPRSKVAVTGGKVTLSCHQTNNHDYMYWYRQDTGHGLRLIHYSYVADSTEKGDIPDGYKASRPSQENFSLILELASLSQTAVYFCASRSRDSQDTQYFGPGTRLLVL.

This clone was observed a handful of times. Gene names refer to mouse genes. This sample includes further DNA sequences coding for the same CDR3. CDR3 sequence: CTCSAAGNSDYTF. The sequenced CDR3 bases are TGCACCTGCAGTGCCGCAGGGAACTCC. The V and J genes are TRBV1 and TRBJ1-2; maybe TRBD1 (5 bases). The read is 4 residues too short to cover the CDR3 end, so that end is filled in from the germline J gene. The CDR3 has 13 amino acids. Trimming pared 3 bases from V and 2 bases from J, leaving 7 bases between. The V gene's germline CDR1 is NSQYPW and CDR2 LRSPGD (reference sequence).

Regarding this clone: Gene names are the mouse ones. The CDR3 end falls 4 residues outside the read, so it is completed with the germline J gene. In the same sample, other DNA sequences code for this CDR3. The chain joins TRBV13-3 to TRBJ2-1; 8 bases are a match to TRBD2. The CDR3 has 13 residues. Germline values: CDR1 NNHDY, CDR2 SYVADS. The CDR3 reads CASSDLGGSEQFF. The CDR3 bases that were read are TGTGCCAGCAGTGATTTGGGGGGGTCT.

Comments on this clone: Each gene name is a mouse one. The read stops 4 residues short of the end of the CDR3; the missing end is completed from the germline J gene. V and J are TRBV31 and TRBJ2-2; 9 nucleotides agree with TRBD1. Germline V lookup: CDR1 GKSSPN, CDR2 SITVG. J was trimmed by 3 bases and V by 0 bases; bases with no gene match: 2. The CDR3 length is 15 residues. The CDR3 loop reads CAWSLGDRDTGQLYF. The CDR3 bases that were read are TGTGCCTGGAGTCTGGGGGACAGGGACACCGGG. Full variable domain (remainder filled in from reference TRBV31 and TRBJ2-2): AQTIHQWPVAEIKAVGSPLSLGCTIKGKSSPNLYWYWQATGGTLQQLFYSITVGQVESVVQLNLSASRPKDDQFILSTEKLLLSHSGFYLCAWSLGDRDTGQLYFGEGSKLTVL.

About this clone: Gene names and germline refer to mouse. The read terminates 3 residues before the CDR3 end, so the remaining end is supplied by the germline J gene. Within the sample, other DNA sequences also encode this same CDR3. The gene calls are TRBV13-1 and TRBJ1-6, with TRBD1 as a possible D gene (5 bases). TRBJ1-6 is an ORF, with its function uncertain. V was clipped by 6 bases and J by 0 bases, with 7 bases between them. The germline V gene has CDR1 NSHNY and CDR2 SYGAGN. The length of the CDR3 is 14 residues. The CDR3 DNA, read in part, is TGTGCCAGCAAGGACACTTCCTATAATTCGCCC. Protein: CASKDTSYNSP. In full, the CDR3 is CASKDTSYNSPLYF.

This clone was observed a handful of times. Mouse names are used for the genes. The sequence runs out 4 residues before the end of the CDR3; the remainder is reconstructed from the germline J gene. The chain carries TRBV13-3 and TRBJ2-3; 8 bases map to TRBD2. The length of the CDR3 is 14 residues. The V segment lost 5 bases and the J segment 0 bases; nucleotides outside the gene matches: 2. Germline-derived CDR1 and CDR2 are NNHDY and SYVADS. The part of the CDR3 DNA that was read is TGTGCCAGCAGCTGGGGGGCCAGTGCAGAA. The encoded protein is CASSWGASAE. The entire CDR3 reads CASSWGASAETLYF.

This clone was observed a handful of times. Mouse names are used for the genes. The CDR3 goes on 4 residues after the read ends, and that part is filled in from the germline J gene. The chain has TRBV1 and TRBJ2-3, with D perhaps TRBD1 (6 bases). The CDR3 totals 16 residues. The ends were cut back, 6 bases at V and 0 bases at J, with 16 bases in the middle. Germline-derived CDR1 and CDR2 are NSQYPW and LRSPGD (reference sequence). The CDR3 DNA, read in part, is TGCACCTGCAGAGCCCTCGGGACAACTAGTGCAGAA. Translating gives CTCRALGTTSAE. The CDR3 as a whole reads CTCRALGTTSAETLYF.

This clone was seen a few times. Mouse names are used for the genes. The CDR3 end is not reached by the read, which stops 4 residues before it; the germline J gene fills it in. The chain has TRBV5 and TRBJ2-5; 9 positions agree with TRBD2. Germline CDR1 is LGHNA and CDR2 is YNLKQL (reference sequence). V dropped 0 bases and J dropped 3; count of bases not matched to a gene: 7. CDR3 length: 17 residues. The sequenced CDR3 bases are TGTGCCAGCAGCCAAGATTCGACTGGGGGAGAGCAAGAC. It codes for CASSQDSTGGEQD. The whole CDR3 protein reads CASSQDSTGGEQDTQYF.

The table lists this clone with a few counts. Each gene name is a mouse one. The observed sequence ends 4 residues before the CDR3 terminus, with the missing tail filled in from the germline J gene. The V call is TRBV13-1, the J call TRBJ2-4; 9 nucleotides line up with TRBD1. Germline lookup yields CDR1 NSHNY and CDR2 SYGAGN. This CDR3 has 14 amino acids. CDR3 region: CASSGTGGANTLYF. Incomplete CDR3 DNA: TGTGCCAGCAGTGGAACAGGGGGCGCGAAC.

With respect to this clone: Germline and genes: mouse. CDR3 region: CASGETGVNQDTQYF. The CDR3 DNA, read in part, is TGTGCCAGCGGTGAGACTGGGGTTAACCAAGAC. This rearrangement joins TRBV13-2 to TRBJ2-5; 8 bases agree with TRBD2. The DNA ends 4 residues before the CDR3 does, and the rest of the CDR3 is filled in from the germline J gene. From germline, CDR1 is NNHNN and CDR2 SYGAGS (reference sequence). With V trimmed by 2 bases and J by 0 bases, 2 bases remained unmatched. The CDR3 spans 15 residues.

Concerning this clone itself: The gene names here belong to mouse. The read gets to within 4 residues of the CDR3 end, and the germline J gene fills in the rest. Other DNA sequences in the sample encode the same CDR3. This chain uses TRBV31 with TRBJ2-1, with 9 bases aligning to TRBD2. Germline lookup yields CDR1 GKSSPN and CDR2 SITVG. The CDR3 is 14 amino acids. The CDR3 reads CAWSLLGGRAEQFF. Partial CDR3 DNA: TGTGCCTGGAGTCTGCTGGGGGGGAGGGCT.

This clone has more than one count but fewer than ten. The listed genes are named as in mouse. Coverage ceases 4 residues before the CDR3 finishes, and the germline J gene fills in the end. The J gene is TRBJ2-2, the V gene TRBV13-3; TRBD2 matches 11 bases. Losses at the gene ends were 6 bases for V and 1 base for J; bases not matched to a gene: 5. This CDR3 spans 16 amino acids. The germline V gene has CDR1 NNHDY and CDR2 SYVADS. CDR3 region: CASTPGLGGNTGQLYF. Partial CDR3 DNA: TGTGCCAGCACCCCAGGACTGGGGGGAAACACCGGG.

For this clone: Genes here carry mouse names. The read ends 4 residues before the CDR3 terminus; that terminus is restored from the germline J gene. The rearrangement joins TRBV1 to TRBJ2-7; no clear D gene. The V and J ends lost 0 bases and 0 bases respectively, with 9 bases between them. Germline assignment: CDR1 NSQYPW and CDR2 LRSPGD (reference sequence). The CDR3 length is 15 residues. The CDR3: CTCSAEPGSSYEQYF. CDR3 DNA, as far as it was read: TGCACCTGCAGTGCAGAACCTGGAAGCTCCTAT.